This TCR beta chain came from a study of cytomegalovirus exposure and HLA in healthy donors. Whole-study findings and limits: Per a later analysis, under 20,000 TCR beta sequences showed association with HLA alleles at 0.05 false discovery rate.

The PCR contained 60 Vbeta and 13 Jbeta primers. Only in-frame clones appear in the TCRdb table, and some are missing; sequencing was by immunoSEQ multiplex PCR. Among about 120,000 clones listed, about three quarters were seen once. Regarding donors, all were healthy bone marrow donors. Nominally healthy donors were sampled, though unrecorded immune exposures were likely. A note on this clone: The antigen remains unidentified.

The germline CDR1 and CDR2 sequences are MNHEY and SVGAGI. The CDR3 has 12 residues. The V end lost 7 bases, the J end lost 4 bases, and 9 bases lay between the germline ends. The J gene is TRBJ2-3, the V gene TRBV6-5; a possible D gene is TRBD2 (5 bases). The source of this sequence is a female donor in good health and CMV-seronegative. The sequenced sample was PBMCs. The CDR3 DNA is TGTGCCAGCACCGGAGCGGCAGATACGCAGTATTTT. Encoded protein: CASTGAADTQYF.